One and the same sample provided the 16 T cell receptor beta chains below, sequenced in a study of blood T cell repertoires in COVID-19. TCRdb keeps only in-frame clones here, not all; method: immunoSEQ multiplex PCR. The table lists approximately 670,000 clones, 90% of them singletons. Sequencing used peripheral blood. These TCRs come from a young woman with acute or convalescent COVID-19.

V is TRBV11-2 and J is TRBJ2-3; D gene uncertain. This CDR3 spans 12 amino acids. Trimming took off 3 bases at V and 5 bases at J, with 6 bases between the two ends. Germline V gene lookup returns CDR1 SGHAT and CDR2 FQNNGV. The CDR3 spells CASSFLGDTQYF. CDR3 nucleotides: TGTGCCAGCAGCTTTCTAGGAGATACGCAGTATTTT.

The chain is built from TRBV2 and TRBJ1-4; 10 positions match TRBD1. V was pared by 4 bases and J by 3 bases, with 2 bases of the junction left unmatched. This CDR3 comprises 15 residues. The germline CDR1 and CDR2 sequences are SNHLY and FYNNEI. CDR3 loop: CASSGQGASNEKLFF. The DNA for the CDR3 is TGTGCCAGCAGTGGACAGGGGGCTTCTAATGAAAAACTGTTTTTT.

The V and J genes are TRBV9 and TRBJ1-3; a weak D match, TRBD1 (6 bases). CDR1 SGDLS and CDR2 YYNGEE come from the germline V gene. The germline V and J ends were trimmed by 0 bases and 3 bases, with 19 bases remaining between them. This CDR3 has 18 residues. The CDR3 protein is CASSVDPRGAVFGNTIYF. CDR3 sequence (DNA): TGTGCCAGCAGCGTAGATCCCCGGGGGGCGGTTTTTGGAAACACCATATATTTT.

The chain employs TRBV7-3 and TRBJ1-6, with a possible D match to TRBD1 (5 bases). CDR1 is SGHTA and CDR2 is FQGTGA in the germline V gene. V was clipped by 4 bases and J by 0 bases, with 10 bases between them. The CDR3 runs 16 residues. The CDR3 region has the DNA TGTGCCAGCAGCTCTACGGACAACTCCTATAATTCACCCCTCCACTTT. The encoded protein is CASSSTDNSYNSPLHF.

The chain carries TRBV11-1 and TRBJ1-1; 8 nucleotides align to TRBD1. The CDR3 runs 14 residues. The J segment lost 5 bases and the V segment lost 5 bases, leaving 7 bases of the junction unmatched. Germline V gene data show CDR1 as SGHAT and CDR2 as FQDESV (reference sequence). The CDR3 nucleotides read TGTGCCAGCAGCGCCCGCAGGGGGCAAACTGAAGCTTTCTTT. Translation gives CASSARRGQTEAFF.

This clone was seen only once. The CDR3: CAWSFTGGTEAFF. The CDR3 DNA sequence: TGTGCCTGGAGTTTCACAGGGGGGACTGAAGCTTTCTTT. The chain recombines TRBV30 with TRBJ1-1, with 8 bases identical to TRBD1. With V trimmed by 2 bases and J by 5 bases, 4 bases remained unmatched. Germline loops: CDR1 GTSNPN, CDR2 SVGIG (reference sequence). This CDR3 comprises 13 residues.

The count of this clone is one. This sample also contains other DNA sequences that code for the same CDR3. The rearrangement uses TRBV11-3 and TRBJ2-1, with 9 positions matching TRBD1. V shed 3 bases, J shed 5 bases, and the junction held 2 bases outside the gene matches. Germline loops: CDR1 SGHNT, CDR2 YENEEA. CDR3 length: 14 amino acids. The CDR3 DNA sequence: TGTGCCAGCAGCTTTGGGACAGGGAACAATGAGCAGTTCTTC. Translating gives CASSFGTGNNEQFF.

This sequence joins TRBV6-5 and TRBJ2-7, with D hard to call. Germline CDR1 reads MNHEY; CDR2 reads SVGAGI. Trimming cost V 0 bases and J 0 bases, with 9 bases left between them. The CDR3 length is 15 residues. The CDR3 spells CASSYSRGFSYEQYF. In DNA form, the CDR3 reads TGTGCCAGCAGTTACTCGCGAGGCTTCTCCTACGAGCAGTACTTC.

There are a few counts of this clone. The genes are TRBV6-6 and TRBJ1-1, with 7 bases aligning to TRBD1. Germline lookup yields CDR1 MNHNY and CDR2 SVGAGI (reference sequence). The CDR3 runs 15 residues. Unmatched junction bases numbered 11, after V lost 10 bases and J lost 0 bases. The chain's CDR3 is CATSPGGQMNTEAFF. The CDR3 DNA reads TGTGCCACTTCACCAGGGGGGCAAATGAACACTGAAGCTTTCTTT.

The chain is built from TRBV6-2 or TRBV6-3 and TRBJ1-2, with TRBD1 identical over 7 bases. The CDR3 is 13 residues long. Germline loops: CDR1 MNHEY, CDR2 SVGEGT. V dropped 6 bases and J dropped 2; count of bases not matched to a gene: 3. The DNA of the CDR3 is TGTGCCAGCAGCCGGACAGGCAACTATGGCTACACCTTC. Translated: CASSRTGNYGYTF.

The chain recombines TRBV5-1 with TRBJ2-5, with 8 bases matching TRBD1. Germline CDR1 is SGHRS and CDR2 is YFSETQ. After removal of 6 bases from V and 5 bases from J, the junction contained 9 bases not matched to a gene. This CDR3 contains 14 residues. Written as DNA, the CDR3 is TGCGCCAGCAACCGGGACAGGTGGGGCGAGACCCAGTACTTC. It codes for CASNRDRWGETQYF.

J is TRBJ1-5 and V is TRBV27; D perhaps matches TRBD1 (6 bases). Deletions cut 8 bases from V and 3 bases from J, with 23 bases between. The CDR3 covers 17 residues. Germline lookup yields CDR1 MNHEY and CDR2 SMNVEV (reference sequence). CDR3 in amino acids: CASVATGGASYNQPQHF. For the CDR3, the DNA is TGTGCCAGCGTTGCGACGGGGGGCGCGAGTTACAATCAGCCCCAGCATTTT.

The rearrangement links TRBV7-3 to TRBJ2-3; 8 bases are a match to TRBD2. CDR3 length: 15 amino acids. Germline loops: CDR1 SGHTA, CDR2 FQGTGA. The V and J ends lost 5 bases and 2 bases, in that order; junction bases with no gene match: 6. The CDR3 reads CASSMLAGSTDTQYF. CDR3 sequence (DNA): TGTGCCAGCAGCATGCTAGCGGGTTCCACAGATACGCAGTATTTT. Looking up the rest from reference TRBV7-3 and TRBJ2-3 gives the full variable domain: GAGVSQTPSNKVTEKGKYVELRCDPISGHTALYWYRQSLGQGPEFLIYFQGTGAADDSGLPNDRFFAVRPEGSVSTLKIQRTERGDSAVYLCASSMLAGSTDTQYFGPGTRLTVL.

The CDR3 loop reads CASSQEPGRSSPLHF. The CDR3 DNA is TGCGCCAGCAGCCAAGAGCCCGGGAGGAGTTCACCCCTCCACTTT. V and J are TRBV4-3 and TRBJ1-6, with unresolved D. There are 15 residues in the CDR3. Per the germline V gene, CDR1 is LGHNA and CDR2 is YSLEER. V shed 0 bases and J shed 9 bases, with 12 bases lying between them.

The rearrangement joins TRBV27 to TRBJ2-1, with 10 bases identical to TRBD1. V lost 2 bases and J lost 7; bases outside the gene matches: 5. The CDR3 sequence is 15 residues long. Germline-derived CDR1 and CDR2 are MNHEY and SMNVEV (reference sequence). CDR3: CASSLRTGGGNEQFF. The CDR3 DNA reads TGTGCCAGCAGTTTAAGGACAGGGGGAGGGAATGAGCAGTTCTTC.

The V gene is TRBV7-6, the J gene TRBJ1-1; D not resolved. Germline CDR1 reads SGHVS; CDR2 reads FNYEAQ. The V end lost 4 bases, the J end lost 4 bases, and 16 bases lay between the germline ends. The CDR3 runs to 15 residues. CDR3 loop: CASSSDSRGGTEAFF. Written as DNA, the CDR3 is TGTGCCAGCAGCTCCGACTCTCGAGGAGGCACTGAAGCTTTCTTT.